Given below is one TCR beta chain in context. No antigen is known for it. This sample stems from a study of blood T cells in healthy people across ages. Study background: Template switching caught about one barcoded beta molecule for each two T cells.

A second PCR of 7 to 11 cycles used a sample-barcoded 5' primer and a J-beta primer mix. TCRdb called the 5' RACE reads again in MiXCR, with one record for every CDR3 protein. Here the sample spans about 680,000 distinct CDR3 sequences, around half being singletons. Broader study findings: It was the long-lived donors that had more naive CD4+ cells and higher diversity than aged donors.

The TCR was taken from an older woman in good health. Sequencing used blood.

DNA for the CDR3: TGCAGTGCTAGCGGACTAGCGTTTTTGAATGAGCAGTTCTTC. Amino acid sequence: CSASGLAFLNEQFF. The chain carries TRBV20-1 and TRBJ2-1; TRBD2 matches 9 bases. The CDR3 loop spans 14 amino acids. Germline V lookup: CDR1 DFQATT, CDR2 SNEGSKA (reference sequence). The ends lost 3 bases at V and 7 bases at J; junction bases unmatched: 7.